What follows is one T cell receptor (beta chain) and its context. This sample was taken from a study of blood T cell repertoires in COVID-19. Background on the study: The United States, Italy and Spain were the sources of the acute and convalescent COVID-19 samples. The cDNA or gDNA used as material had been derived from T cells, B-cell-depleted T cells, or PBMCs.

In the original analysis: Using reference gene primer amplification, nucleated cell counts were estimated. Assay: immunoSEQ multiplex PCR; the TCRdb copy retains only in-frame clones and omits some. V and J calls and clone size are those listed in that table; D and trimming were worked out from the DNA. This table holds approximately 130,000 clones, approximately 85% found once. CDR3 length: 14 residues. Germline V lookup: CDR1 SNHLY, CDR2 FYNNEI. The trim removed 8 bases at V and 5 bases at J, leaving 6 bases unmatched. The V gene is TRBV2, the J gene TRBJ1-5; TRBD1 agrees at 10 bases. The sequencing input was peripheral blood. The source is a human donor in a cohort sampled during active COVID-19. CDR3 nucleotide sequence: TGTGCCAGCCTTGGGACAGGGGATCATCAGCCCCAGCATTTT. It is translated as CASLGTGDHQPQHF.